Listed here is a single T cell receptor beta chain. V gave up 2 bases and J gave up 6 bases, with 7 bases separating them. Germline assignment: CDR1 MNHEY and CDR2 SVGAGI. The CDR3 totals 13 residues. The data belong to a study of blood T cell repertoires in COVID-19. Study overall: The origin of the acute and convalescent COVID-19 samples was the United States, Italy and Spain.

In the original processing: Reference gene primer amplification gave estimated nucleated cell counts. The data were produced by immunoSEQ multiplex PCR, yet TCRdb's version contains in-frame clones alone and is incomplete. The DNA was the basis for D and trimming; V, J and clone size are from that table. Of over 300,000 clones in the sample, 70% to 90% were seen once. The rearrangement links TRBV6-5 to TRBJ1-4; D possibly corresponds to TRBD1 (5 bases). The origin of this receptor is a woman aged 18-29 years who had recovered from COVID-19. Material for sequencing was PBMCs or T cells enriched from blood (not recorded which). The CDR3 DNA reads TGTGCCAGCAGTTACCGGGGGGATGAAAAACTGTTTTTT. Translating it yields CASSYRGDEKLFF.